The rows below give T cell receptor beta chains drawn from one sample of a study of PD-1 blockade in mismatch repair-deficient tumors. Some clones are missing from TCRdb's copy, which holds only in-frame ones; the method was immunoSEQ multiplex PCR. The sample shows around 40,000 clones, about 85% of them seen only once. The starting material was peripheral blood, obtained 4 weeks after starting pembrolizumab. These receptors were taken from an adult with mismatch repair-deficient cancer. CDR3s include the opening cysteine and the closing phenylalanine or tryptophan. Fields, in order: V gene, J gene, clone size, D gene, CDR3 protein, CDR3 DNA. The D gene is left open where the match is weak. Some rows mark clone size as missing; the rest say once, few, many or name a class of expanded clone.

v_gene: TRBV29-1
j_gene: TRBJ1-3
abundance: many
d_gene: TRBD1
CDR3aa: CSGTGTDSGNTIYF
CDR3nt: TGCAGCGGGACCGGGACAGACTCTGGAAACACCATATATTTT

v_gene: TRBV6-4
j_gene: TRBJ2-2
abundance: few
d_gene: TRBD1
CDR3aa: CASRTGEAGELFF
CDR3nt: TGTGCCAGCAGGACAGGGGAAGCCGGGGAGCTGTTTTTT

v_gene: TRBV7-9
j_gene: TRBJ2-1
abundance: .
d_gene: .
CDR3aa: CASSFPRNEQFF
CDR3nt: TGTGCCAGCAGCTTCCCGCGCAATGAGCAGTTCTTC

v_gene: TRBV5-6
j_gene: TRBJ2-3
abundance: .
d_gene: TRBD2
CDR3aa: CASSPAGLAGGTQYF
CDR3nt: TGTGCCAGCAGTCCCGCAGGGCTAGCGGGAGGTACGCAGTATTTT

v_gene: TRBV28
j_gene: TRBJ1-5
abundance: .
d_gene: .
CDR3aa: CASKQRHSNQPQHF
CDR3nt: TGTGCCAGCAAACAGAGACATAGCAATCAGCCCCAGCATTTT

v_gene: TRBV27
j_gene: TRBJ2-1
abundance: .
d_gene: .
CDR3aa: CASEPGHGKHYEQFF
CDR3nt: TGTGCCAGCGAGCCCGGACATGGTAAACACTATGAGCAGTTCTTC

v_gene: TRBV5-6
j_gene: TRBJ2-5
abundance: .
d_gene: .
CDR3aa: CASSLAGWEETQYF
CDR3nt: TGTGCCAGCAGCTTGGCCGGTTGGGAAGAGACCCAGTACTTC

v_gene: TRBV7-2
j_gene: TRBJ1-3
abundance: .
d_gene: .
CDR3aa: CASSLAGRAPFHFSGNTIYF
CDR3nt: TGTGCCAGCAGCTTAGCAGGCAGGGCCCCATTCCACTTCTCTGGAAACACCATATATTTT

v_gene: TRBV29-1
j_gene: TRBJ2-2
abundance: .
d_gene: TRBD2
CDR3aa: CSVEISGSTGELFF
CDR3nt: TGCAGCGTTGAGATTAGCGGGAGCACCGGGGAGCTGTTTTTT

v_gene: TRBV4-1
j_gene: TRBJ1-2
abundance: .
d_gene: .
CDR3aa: CASSQDIAGRYGYTF
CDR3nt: TGCGCCAGCAGCCAAGATATCGCCGGCCGCTATGGCTACACCTTC

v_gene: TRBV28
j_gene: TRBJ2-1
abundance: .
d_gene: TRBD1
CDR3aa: CASSSLDRSYNEQFF
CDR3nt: TGTGCCAGCAGTTCCCTGGACAGGTCCTACAATGAGCAGTTCTTC

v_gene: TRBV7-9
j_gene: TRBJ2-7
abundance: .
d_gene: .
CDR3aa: CASSARDTSTYEQYF
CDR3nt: TGTGCCAGCAGCGCCAGGGACACCTCCACCTACGAGCAGTACTTC

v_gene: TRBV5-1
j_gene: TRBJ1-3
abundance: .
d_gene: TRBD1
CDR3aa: CASSLMGQASGNTIYF
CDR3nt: TGCGCCAGCAGCTTGATGGGACAGGCCTCTGGAAACACCATATATTTT

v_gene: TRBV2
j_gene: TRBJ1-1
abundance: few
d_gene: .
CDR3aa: CASSKPLNTEAFF
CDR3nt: TGTGCCAGCAGCAAGCCACTGAACACTGAAGCTTTCTTT

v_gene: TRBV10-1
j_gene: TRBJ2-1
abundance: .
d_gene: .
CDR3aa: CASSDFYSYNEQFF
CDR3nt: TGCGCCAGCAGCGACTTTTACTCCTACAATGAGCAGTTCTTC

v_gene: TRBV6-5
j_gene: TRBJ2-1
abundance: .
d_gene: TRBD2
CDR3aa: CASRASGTGDNEQFF
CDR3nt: TGTGCCAGCAGAGCTAGCGGGACTGGGGACAATGAGCAGTTCTTC

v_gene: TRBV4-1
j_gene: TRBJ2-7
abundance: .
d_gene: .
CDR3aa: CASSPSPGLRLYEQYF
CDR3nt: TGCGCCAGCAGCCCTTCCCCGGGACTGCGACTCTACGAGCAGTACTTC

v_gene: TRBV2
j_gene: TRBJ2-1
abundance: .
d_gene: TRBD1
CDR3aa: CANSQGAIGDEQFF
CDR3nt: TGTGCCAACTCTCAGGGGGCCATCGGCGATGAGCAGTTCTTC

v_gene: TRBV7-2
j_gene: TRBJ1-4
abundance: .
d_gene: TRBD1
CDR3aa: CASSGAGTGNEKLFF
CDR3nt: TGTGCCAGCAGCGGAGCTGGGACAGGGAATGAAAAACTGTTTTTT

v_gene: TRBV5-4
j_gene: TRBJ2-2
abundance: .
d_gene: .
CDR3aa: CASSLKGTRGGELFF
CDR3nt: TGTGCCAGCAGCTTGAAGGGGACGAGGGGCGGGGAGCTGTTTTTT

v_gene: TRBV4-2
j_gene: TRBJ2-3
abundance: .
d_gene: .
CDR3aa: CASSQEMGVGPDTQYF
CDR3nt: TGTGCCAGCAGCCAAGAGATGGGTGTGGGGCCCGATACGCAGTATTTT

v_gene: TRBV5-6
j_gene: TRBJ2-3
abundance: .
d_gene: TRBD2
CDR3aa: CASSLVAREVYTDTQYF
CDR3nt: TGTGCCAGCAGCTTGGTAGCGCGGGAGGTATACACAGATACGCAGTATTTT